These T cell receptor beta chains were read from a single sample in a study of cytomegalovirus exposure and HLA in healthy donors. This table comes from immunoSEQ multiplex PCR, and its TCRdb copy is limited to in-frame clones, with some not included. The data show about 140,000 clones, with less than 85% seen just once and 1.8% held by the top ten. Sequences were obtained from PBMCs. These TCRs come from a man in his forties or fifties in good health and CMV-seronegative. Both conserved end residues are part of each CDR3. Fields, in order: clone size, J gene, D gene, V gene, CDR3 protein, CDR3 DNA. The D gene is left open where the match is weak. Only part of the rows carry a size: once, few, many, or a class if the clone is expanded.

>few|TRBJ2-7|.|TRBV6-6
CASSTQGTRYEQYF
TGTGCCAGCAGTACCCAGGGGACCCGTTACGAGCAGTACTTC
>.|TRBJ1-2|.|TRBV5-6
CASSLGGGGNYGYTF
TGTGCCAGCAGCTTGGGGGGAGGTGGAAACTATGGCTACACCTTC
>.|TRBJ1-2|.|TRBV5-4
CASSLDRGPSTF
TGTGCCAGCAGCCTTGATAGGGGCCCCTCCACCTTC
>.|TRBJ2-7|TRBD1|TRBV5-4
CASSLGTGGEQYF
TGTGCCAGCAGCTTGGGGACAGGTGGGGAGCAGTACTTC
>.|TRBJ2-7|TRBD2|TRBV6-1
CASSNGRSSYEQYF
TGTGCCAGCAGTAACGGGAGGAGCTCCTACGAGCAGTACTTC
>few|TRBJ2-3|TRBD2|TRBV28
CASSLTSGRHTDTQYF
TGTGCCAGCAGTTTAACTAGCGGGAGGCACACAGATACGCAGTATTTT
>.|TRBJ2-1|TRBD2|TRBV5-6
CASSLEWTRYNEQFF
TGTGCCAGCAGCTTGGAGTGGACTAGGTACAATGAGCAGTTCTTC
>.|TRBJ1-1|.|TRBV7-9
CASSAQENTEAFF
TGTGCCAGCAGCGCACAGGAGAACACTGAAGCTTTCTTT
>.|TRBJ2-1|TRBD2|TRBV11-2
CASSLDAGGHNEQFF
TGTGCCAGCAGCTTAGACGCGGGGGGGCATAATGAGCAGTTCTTC
>.|TRBJ1-2|TRBD1|TRBV30
CAWSVHRTGGNNYGYTF
TGTGCCTGGAGTGTTCACCGAACAGGGGGCAATAACTATGGCTACACCTTC
>.|TRBJ1-1|.|TRBV29-1
CSVSVANTEAFF
TGCAGCGTTTCAGTCGCGAACACTGAAGCTTTCTTT
>.|TRBJ2-7|TRBD1|TRBV5-1
CASSLVTGTGGYEQYF
TGCGCCAGCAGCTTGGTGACCGGGACAGGGGGCTACGAGCAGTACTTC
>.|TRBJ1-6|.|TRBV25-1
CASTQGQYSPLHF
TGTGCCAGCACCCAAGGACAGTATTCACCCCTCCACTTT
>.|TRBJ1-5|.|TRBV28
CASSSIPGGNQPQHF
TGTGCCAGCAGTTCCATACCAGGGGGCAATCAGCCCCAGCATTTT
>.|TRBJ2-5|TRBD2|TRBV27
CASSSQSGTSGSETQYF
TGTGCCAGCAGTTCCCAGTCCGGGACTAGCGGTTCGGAGACCCAGTACTTC
>once|TRBJ2-5|TRBD1|TRBV4-2
CASSQVTGQFQETQYF
TGTGCCAGCAGCCAAGTCACGGGACAGTTCCAAGAGACCCAGTACTTC
>.|TRBJ2-1|TRBD2|TRBV10-3
CAITVNEGGYNEQFF
TGTGCCATCACGGTAAACGAGGGAGGGTACAATGAGCAGTTCTTC
>.|TRBJ1-2|TRBD1|TRBV28
CASRRQGANYGYTF
TGTGCCAGCAGACGACAGGGGGCGAACTATGGCTACACCTTC
>once|TRBJ2-7|TRBD2|TRBV29-1
CSGQEVAGGSYEQYF
TGCAGCGGACAAGAGGTGGCTGGCGGGAGCTACGAGCAGTACTTC
>.|TRBJ2-7|TRBD1|TRBV13
CASSQKDRGPYEQYF
TGTGCCAGCAGCCAGAAAGACAGGGGACCCTACGAGCAGTACTTC
>.|TRBJ2-5|.|TRBV4-3
CASSQDTPGETQYF
TGCGCCAGCAGCCAAGATACCCCGGGGGAGACCCAGTACTTC
>.|TRBJ2-3|TRBD2|TRBV13
CASSLGAGGISPDTQYF
TGTGCCAGCAGCTTGGGAGCGGGGGGTATCAGCCCAGATACGCAGTATTTT
>.|TRBJ2-7|TRBD2|TRBV10-1
CASSGTSGRYEQYF
TGCGCCAGCAGTGGGACTAGCGGGAGGTACGAGCAGTACTTC
>.|TRBJ1-1|.|TRBV14
CASSHVPQGYTEAFF
TGTGCCAGCAGCCACGTCCCGCAGGGATACACTGAAGCTTTCTTT
>.|TRBJ2-7|.|TRBV7-8
CASSSSRANYEQYF
TGTGCCAGCAGCTCCAGCAGGGCTAACTACGAGCAGTACTTC
>.|TRBJ2-6|.|TRBV28
CASSLSGLAGANGLTF
TGTGCCAGCAGTTTATCCGGATTAGCTGGGGCCAACGGCCTGACTTTC
>.|TRBJ1-2|TRBD1|TRBV29-1
CSVLVGQGESGYTF
TGCAGCGTTTTAGTGGGACAGGGGGAATCGGGCTACACCTTC
>.|TRBJ2-1|.|TRBV7-3
CASSLRGSSGEQFF
TGTGCCAGCAGCTTAAGAGGGTCCTCCGGTGAGCAGTTCTTC
>.|TRBJ2-7|.|TRBV14
CASSQVRGLEQYF
TGTGCCAGCAGCCAAGTCCGCGGGCTCGAGCAGTACTTC
>once|TRBJ1-1|.|TRBV7-2
CASSPYQMNTEAFF
TGTGCCAGCAGCCCGTATCAGATGAACACTGAAGCTTTCTTT
>once|TRBJ2-3|.|TRBV4-3
CASSQGLVGGPSTDTQYF
TGCGCCAGCAGCCAAGGGTTGGTGGGGGGGCCTAGCACAGATACGCAGTATTTT
>.|TRBJ1-3|.|TRBV11-2
CASSLLSGNTIYF
TGTGCCAGCAGCTTATTATCTGGAAACACCATATATTTT
>.|TRBJ1-6|.|TRBV11-3
CASSLGALTGGLISPLHF
TGTGCCAGCAGCTTAGGTGCCCTAACGGGGGGGCTAATTTCACCCCTCCACTTT
>once|TRBJ2-3|.|TRBV9
CASSVDGENTDTQYF
TGTGCCAGCAGCGTAGACGGGGAAAACACAGATACGCAGTATTTT
>.|TRBJ2-3|TRBD1|TRBV7-9
CASSPLRLDRGGADTQYF
TGTGCCAGCAGTCCCCTGCGGCTGGACAGGGGTGGTGCAGATACGCAGTATTTT
>.|TRBJ2-7|.|TRBV28
CASSFSRTPTYYEQYF
TGTGCCAGCAGTTTCTCACGGACTCCTACCTACTACGAGCAGTACTTC
>.|TRBJ2-7|TRBD1|TRBV2
CADGTGASYEQYF
TGTGCCGACGGGACAGGGGCATCGTACGAGCAGTACTTC
>.|TRBJ2-7|.|TRBV11-3
CASSPMGRPYEQYF
TGTGCCAGCAGCCCCATGGGGCGTCCCTACGAGCAGTACTTC
>few|TRBJ1-1|TRBD1|TRBV5-1
CASSLAYRGRNTEAFF
TGCGCCAGCAGCTTGGCATACAGGGGCCGGAACACTGAAGCTTTCTTT
>.|TRBJ1-5|.|TRBV30
CAWSLGEVPSNQPQHF
TGTGCCTGGAGTCTGGGGGAGGTCCCTAGCAATCAGCCCCAGCATTTT
>.|TRBJ1-2|TRBD1|TRBV4-3
CASSPGQGAQYGYTF
TGCGCCAGCAGCCCGGGACAGGGGGCCCAATATGGCTACACCTTC
>.|TRBJ2-7|TRBD1|TRBV7-6
CASSSNPGQGTPYEQYF
TGTGCCAGCAGCTCTAATCCGGGACAGGGGACCCCCTACGAGCAGTACTTC
>.|TRBJ2-1|.|TRBV13
CASSLGGLGEQFF
TGTGCCAGCAGCTTAGGGGGGCTGGGTGAGCAGTTCTTC
>.|TRBJ2-7|.|TRBV9
CASSVGGVASYEQYF
TGTGCCAGCAGCGTAGGGGGGGTAGCCTCCTACGAGCAGTACTTC
>.|TRBJ2-2|.|TRBV30
CAWSRTIGGELFF
TGTGCCTGGAGCCGGACTATAGGCGGGGAGCTGTTTTTT
>.|TRBJ2-7|.|TRBV5-1
CASSYREEQYF
TGCGCCAGCAGCTACAGGGAGGAGCAGTACTTC
>.|TRBJ2-3|TRBD2|TRBV6-1
CASSEGLAGITDTQYF
TGTGCCAGCAGTGAAGGACTAGCGGGGATCACAGATACGCAGTATTTT
>few|TRBJ2-1|TRBD2|TRBV27
CASARGSSYNEQFF
TGTGCCAGCGCTCGCGGGAGCTCCTACAATGAGCAGTTCTTC